A selection of T cell receptor beta chains follows, all from one sample in a study of shared clonotypes between healthy human individuals. Repertoires were generated with immunoSEQ multiplex PCR, while TCRdb's copy carries only in-frame clones and drops some. The sample shows approximately 840,000 clones, 90% to 98% of them seen only once. Sequencing was performed on naive CD8+ T cells sorted from blood. The receptors stem from a man aged 25 to 40 in good health. The CDR3 runs from the conserved cysteine through the conserved F or W. The D gene is left open where the match is weak. Where a row states a size, it is once, few, many or the class of an expanded clone; other rows omit it.

-	-	TRBJ2-7	TRBV11-2	TGTGCCAGCAGCCAACTGTGGGCGGCGTCCTACGAGCAGTACTTC	CASSQLWAASYEQYF
-	-	TRBJ2-7	TRBV5-1	TGCGCCAGCAGCTTGGAAAGCTCCTACGAGCAGTACTTC	CASSLESSYEQYF
-	-	TRBJ1-2	TRBV19	TGTGCCAGTAGGGTCGCGGGTTCTAACTATGGCTACACCTTC	CASRVAGSNYGYTF
-	-	TRBJ2-7	TRBV9	TGTGCCAGCAGCATCGGTCGAAGCTCCTACGAGCAGTACTTC	CASSIGRSSYEQYF
-	TRBD1	TRBJ2-7	TRBV7-4	TGTGCCAGCAGCCGGGACAGGCTCTACGAGCAGTACTTC	CASSRDRLYEQYF
-	-	TRBJ2-7	TRBV11-2	TGTGCCAGCAGCCATGTCTCTGGCGGGACACAGATTTACGAGCAGTACTTC	CASSHVSGGTQIYEQYF
-	TRBD2	TRBJ2-1	TRBV7-7	TGTGCTAGCAGCCGGACTAGCGGGCCTTACAATGAGCAGTTCTTC	CASSRTSGPYNEQFF
-	-	TRBJ1-5	TRBV7-8	TGTGCCAGCAGCCGTGCCCCGGGGGATAGCAATCAGCCCCAGCATTTT	CASSRAPGDSNQPQHF
-	TRBD2	TRBJ2-3	TRBV5-1	TGCGCCAGCAGCGCCCGGCTAGCGGGAGGCACAGATACGCAGTATTTT	CASSARLAGGTDTQYF
-	TRBD1	TRBJ1-1	TRBV7-9	TGTGCCAGCAGCTCGGACAGGGACGCTTTCTTT	CASSSDRDAFF
-	-	TRBJ2-2	TRBV6-1	TGTGCCAGCAGCGATGGGCGGGGAATTACCGGGGAGCTGTTTTTT	CASSDGRGITGELFF
-	TRBD2	TRBJ2-7	TRBV7-8	TGTGCCAGCAGCTTGCTCAGGGCTAGCGGGAGAGGCGTTGAATCCTACGAGCAGTACTTC	CASSLLRASGRGVESYEQYF
once	TRBD1	TRBJ2-5	TRBV4-1	TGCGCCAGCAGCCAAACAGGGGTCGACCCCCGGTCCCAGTACTTC	CASSQTGVDPRSQYF
-	-	TRBJ2-5	TRBV7-8	TGTGCCAGCAGCTCCAGGTCTCTGAGGGAGACCCAGTACTTC	CASSSRSLRETQYF
-	-	TRBJ1-2	TRBV7-2	TGTGCCAGCAGCTTAGCGCCCTCCGGCGGATATGGCTACACCTTC	CASSLAPSGGYGYTF
-	-	TRBJ1-1	TRBV5-1	TGCGCCAGCAGCTTGGTGGGAACTGAAGCTTTCTTT	CASSLVGTEAFF
-	TRBD2	TRBJ2-3	TRBV13	TGTGCCAGCAGTCTTGGGACTAGCGGGAGAACCTCCCGGGAAGATACGCAGTATTTT	CASSLGTSGRTSREDTQYF
-	-	TRBJ2-1	TRBV27	TGTGCCACCCACCACCCCGGTGGTGAGCAGTTCTTC	CATHHPGGEQFF
-	-	TRBJ2-2	TRBV29-1	TGCAGCGCGAGTAGCGAAAACACCGGGGAGCTGTTTTTT	CSASSENTGELFF
-	TRBD2	TRBJ2-7	TRBV9	TGTGCCAGCAGCGTTCAGGGACTAGCGGGAGGGCCCAACGAGCAGTACTTC	CASSVQGLAGGPNEQYF
-	TRBD1	TRBJ2-7	TRBV7-9	TGTGCCAGCAGCTCCACAGGGGTCGAGCAGTACTTC	CASSSTGVEQYF
-	-	TRBJ2-7	TRBV4-1	TGCGCCAGCAGCCAAGCTACAGGGCTGAGCTCCTACGAGCAGTACTTC	CASSQATGLSSYEQYF